A single sample is the source of the 25 T cell receptor beta chains below, sequenced in a study of T cell responses to AZD1222 COVID-19 vaccine. This table comes from immunoSEQ multiplex PCR, and its TCRdb copy is limited to in-frame clones, with some not included. Of approximately 170,000 clones listed, more than 90% were seen once; the top ten hold 1.6%. Sequencing used peripheral blood, obtained on day 0 of AZD1222 vaccination. The receptors were sampled from an adult in good health.

The gene calls are TRBV4-1 and TRBJ2-6; maybe TRBD2 (5 bases). This CDR3 spans 16 amino acids. V was cut by 2 bases and J by 0 bases, with 8 bases left in between. Germline CDR1 and CDR2: MGHRA and YSYEKL. The CDR3 loop reads CASSQSEGSGANVLTF. As DNA, the CDR3 is TGCGCCAGCAGCCAATCAGAGGGCTCTGGGGCCAACGTCCTGACTTTC.

The V call is TRBV3-1 (or the pseudogene TRBV3-2), the J call TRBJ1-1; possibly TRBD1 for D (6 bases). Trimming pared 1 base from V and 4 bases from J, leaving 10 bases between. Germline V CDR1 and CDR2: LGHDT, YNNKEL (reference sequence). The CDR3 length is 14 residues. The CDR3 loop is CASSQVGGSTEAFF. The DNA for the CDR3 is TGTGCCAGCAGCCAAGTAGGGGGTAGCACTGAAGCTTTCTTT.

This chain links TRBV3-1 (or the pseudogene TRBV3-2) with TRBJ1-2, with 8 bases lining up with TRBD1. CDR3 length equals 15 residues. J was trimmed by 0 bases and V by 4 bases; bases with no gene match: 4. CDR1 is LGHDT and CDR2 is YNNKEL in the germline V gene (reference sequence). CDR3 in DNA: TGTGCCAGCAGCCCTACGACAGGGGCTAACTATGGCTACACCTTC. Translated, it gives CASSPTTGANYGYTF.

This sequence joins TRBV20-1 and TRBJ1-4; D gene unclear. This CDR3 is built from 11 residues. Germline-derived CDR1 and CDR2 are DFQATT and SNEGSKA (reference sequence). Trimming removed 6 bases from V and 8 bases from J, with 10 bases in between. The CDR3: CSAHTSEKLFF. The CDR3 DNA sequence: TGCAGTGCCCATACCTCGGAAAAACTGTTTTTT.

The chain is built from TRBV6-5 and TRBJ1-1; tentatively, D is TRBD1 (5 bases). Germline values: CDR1 MNHEY, CDR2 SVGAGI. The CDR3 extends over 14 amino acids. Trimming shortened V by 8 bases and J by 0 bases, and 13 bases separated the two germline ends. CDR3 in amino acids: CASGGRRLNTEAFF. Here the CDR3 DNA reads TGTGCCAGCGGGGGTAGACGGCTGAACACTGAAGCTTTCTTT.

The rearrangement links TRBV2 to TRBJ2-1, with 9 bases fitting TRBD2. The CDR3 totals 14 residues. J gave up 5 bases and V 6 bases, and 5 bases lay outside the gene matches. Germline CDR1 and CDR2: SNHLY and FYNNEI. The CDR3 loop is CASSKGLAHNEQFF. CDR3 bases: TGTGCCAGCAGCAAGGGACTAGCACACAATGAGCAGTTCTTC.

This chain uses TRBV10-3 with TRBJ2-1; 7 positions match TRBD2. Trimming took 3 bases from V and 3 from J; bases not matched to a gene: 2. Per germline, CDR1 ENHRY and CDR2 SYGVKD. This CDR3 has 14 amino acids. DNA of the CDR3: TGTGCCATCAGTGACGGGGGGAGCTACAATGAGCAGTTCTTC. Translating it yields CAISDGGSYNEQFF.

The chain has TRBV5-1 and TRBJ2-3; D is undetermined. Trimming pared 0 bases from V and 4 bases from J, leaving 6 bases between. The CDR3 sequence is 13 residues long. Germline V gene data show CDR1 as SGHRS and CDR2 as YFSETQ. The CDR3 is CASSLVWPDTQYF. As DNA, the CDR3 is TGCGCCAGCAGCTTGGTGTGGCCAGATACGCAGTATTTT.

The J gene is TRBJ2-1, the V gene TRBV4-1; 10 positions agree with TRBD2. The germline CDR1 and CDR2 sequences are MGHRA and YSYEKL. This CDR3 is built from 16 residues. Trimming cost V 3 bases and J 4 bases; bases outside gene matches: 6. The CDR3 loop reads CASSHLGLAEYNEQFF. The CDR3 DNA is TGCGCCAGCAGCCATCTAGGACTAGCGGAATACAATGAGCAGTTCTTC.

The chain carries TRBV5-1 and TRBJ2-3; TRBD2 agrees at 8 bases. Trimming removed 2 bases from V and 1 base from J; junction bases left unmatched: 12. Germline CDR1 and CDR2: SGHRS and YFSETQ. The CDR3 loop spans 18 amino acids. The CDR3 DNA reads as TGCGCCAGCAGCTTAACAGCGGGAGTAAAAGGGGGCACAGATACGCAGTATTTT. As protein: CASSLTAGVKGGTDTQYF. Full variable domain (outside the CDR3, taken from reference TRBV5-1 and TRBJ2-3): KAGVTQTPRYLIKTRGQQVTLSCSPISGHRSVSWYQQTPGQGLQFLFEYFSETQRNKGNFPGRFSGRQFSNSRSEMNVSTLELGDSALYLCASSLTAGVKGGTDTQYFGPGTRLTVL.

The rearrangement joins TRBV2 to TRBJ2-1; D remains ambiguous. The V gene's germline CDR1 is SNHLY and CDR2 FYNNEI. Trimming left V 5 bases short and J 4 bases short, with 15 bases between. CDR3 length equals 15 residues. CDR3 protein: CASSPWTSLYNEQFF. DNA for the CDR3: TGTGCCAGCAGTCCGTGGACCAGCCTATACAATGAGCAGTTCTTC.

The chain is built from TRBV30 and TRBJ1-5; TRBD1 aligns across 8 bases. Germline-derived CDR1 and CDR2 are GTSNPN and SVGIG (reference sequence). The V segment lost 5 bases and the J segment 0 bases; nucleotides outside the gene matches: 9. The CDR3 has 16 amino acids. CDR3 sequence (DNA): TGTGCCTGGGGCCGGTCAGGGGGCAATAGCAATCAGCCCCAGCATTTT. Protein sequence: CAWGRSGGNSNQPQHF.

This chain joins TRBV6-5 and TRBJ2-5; 9 bases fit TRBD2. CDR1 and CDR2 (germline): MNHEY, SVGAGI. Trimming removed 4 bases from V and 5 bases from J; junction bases left unmatched: 11. There are 16 residues in the CDR3. The CDR3 nucleotides read TGTGCCAGCAGTTTTGCCAGTAGCGGGGGACCGGAGACCCAGTACTTC. Protein: CASSFASSGGPETQYF.

The chain uses TRBV5-6 and TRBJ1-4; no firm D call. The CDR3 has 17 amino acids. Germline values: CDR1 SGHDT, CDR2 YYEEEE. The ends were cut back, 0 bases at V and 8 bases at J, with 20 bases in the middle. CDR3 nucleotide sequence: TGTGCCAGCAGCTTGGAAGCCAAAGGGAGACTCGGGGAAAAACTGTTTTTT. Translation gives CASSLEAKGRLGEKLFF.

This clone has only a few counts. CDR3 amino acids: CASFSGGNTEAFF. The CDR3 DNA reads TGTGCCAGCTTTAGCGGGGGGAACACTGAAGCTTTCTTT. V and J are TRBV25-1 and TRBJ1-1; TRBD1 might be the D (5 bases). Trimming took 8 bases from V and 1 from J, leaving 11 bases between them. The germline V gene encodes CDR1 MGHDK and CDR2 SYGVNS. The CDR3 consists of 13 residues.

The chain is built from TRBV5-1 and TRBJ1-1; no clear D. Germline V gene data show CDR1 as SGHRS and CDR2 as YFSETQ. Deletions cut 0 bases from V and 7 bases from J, with 7 bases between. This CDR3 has 12 amino acids. In nucleotides, the CDR3 is TGCGCCAGCAGCTTGGTGCCCGGTGAAGCTTTCTTT. Encoded protein: CASSLVPGEAFF.

The gene calls are TRBV6-5 and TRBJ2-2, with a weak D call TRBD2 (8 bases). V lost 5 bases and J 7 bases, leaving 17 bases between the germline ends. Germline V gene sequence: CDR1 MNHEY, CDR2 SVGAGI. The CDR3 length is 15 residues. DNA for the CDR3: TGTGCCAGCAGTCCCTCGGGAGGGGGCGTCGGGGAGCTGTTTTTT. Translating it yields CASSPSGGGVGELFF.

Details on this clone: The same CDR3 can be traced to other DNA sequences in this sample. The chain uses TRBV27 and TRBJ1-1, with unresolved D. V was clipped by 3 bases and J by 0 bases, with 8 bases between them. CDR3 size: 14 residues. From germline, CDR1 is MNHEY and CDR2 SMNVEV (reference sequence). This chain's CDR3 is CASSLAGLNTEAFF. CDR3 DNA sequence: TGTGCCAGCAGTTTGGCCGGGCTGAACACTGAAGCTTTCTTT.

This chain connects TRBV5-6 to TRBJ1-1; no firm D call. Trimming cost V 1 base and J 2 bases, with 6 bases left between them. This CDR3 spans 13 amino acids. Germline V gives CDR1 SGHDT, CDR2 YYEEEE. CDR3 in DNA: TGTGCCAGCAGCTTGCGGGGTAACACTGAAGCTTTCTTT. Protein product: CASSLRGNTEAFF.

V gene TRBV20-1 combines with J gene TRBJ1-2, with D unresolved. The CDR3 runs to 11 residues. Germline V lookup: CDR1 DFQATT, CDR2 SNEGSKA (reference sequence). Trimming removed 7 bases from V and 1 base from J, with 7 bases in between. CDR3 bases: TGCAGTGTTGCCAATAACTATGGCTACACCTTC. Protein: CSVANNYGYTF.

The rearrangement joins TRBV10-2 to TRBJ2-7; TRBD1 is a possible D gene (6 bases). The germline V gene encodes CDR1 WSHSY and CDR2 SAAADI. The germline V and J ends were trimmed by 6 bases and 4 bases, with 22 bases remaining between them. The CDR3 extends over 16 amino acids. The CDR3 protein is CASRQGEGSMSYEQYF. The DNA for the CDR3 is TGCGCCAGCAGACAGGGCGAAGGGAGTATGTCATACGAGCAGTACTTC.

The V and J genes are TRBV6-5 and TRBJ1-1, with D possibly matching TRBD1 (6 bases). Looked up from germline, CDR1 is MNHEY and CDR2 is SVGAGI. This CDR3 contains 13 residues. V lost 4 bases to trimming and J lost 4 bases, with 10 bases between them. Here the CDR3 reads CASSFRGGTEAFF. CDR3 nucleotide sequence: TGTGCCAGCAGTTTCAGGGGAGGCACTGAAGCTTTCTTT.

This chain joins TRBV6-5 and TRBJ1-2; tentative D call: TRBD1 (6 bases). The CDR3 runs to 14 residues. Trimming removed 0 bases at V and 4 bases at J, with 9 bases between. Germline V lookup: CDR1 MNHEY, CDR2 SVGAGI. The CDR3 here is CASSYSGTSYGYTF. The CDR3 DNA reads as TGTGCCAGCAGTTACTCCGGGACATCCTATGGCTACACCTTC.

The chain carries TRBV6-2 or TRBV6-3 and TRBJ1-2; D is undetermined. V lost 2 bases to trimming and J lost 6 bases, with 7 bases between them. This CDR3 has 12 amino acids. CDR1 is MNHEY, CDR2 SVGEGT, per germline. Written as DNA, the CDR3 is TGTGCCAGCAGTTACGACGGGAATGGCTACACCTTC. Protein: CASSYDGNGYTF.

The J gene is TRBJ2-5, the V gene TRBV6-5, with TRBD1 matching 10 bases. V shed 7 bases and J 6 bases; nucleotides not matched to a gene: 11. The germline V gene encodes CDR1 MNHEY and CDR2 SVGAGI. CDR3 size: 15 residues. CDR3 loop: CASTSTTGGRQTQYF. The CDR3 DNA reads as TGTGCCAGCACCTCAACGACAGGGGGCAGGCAGACCCAGTACTTC.